This entry describes one T cell receptor beta chain. V lost 8 bases, J lost 2 bases, and 2 bases stayed unmatched. The CDR3 covers 13 residues. Clones were sequenced by immunoSEQ multiplex PCR, and TCRdb holds only the in-frame ones, with some missing. The table has around 2,300 clones, about 97% seen once. The data are from a study of control samples from healthy donors and cancer patients. The sequenced sample consisted of PBMCs. This receptor was taken from an older man with head and neck cancer. V gene TRBV12-3 or TRBV12-4 combines with J gene TRBJ2-3, with 9 positions matching TRBD2. The CDR3 region is CASQREATDTQYF. The CDR3 bases are TGTGCCAGCCAGCGGGAGGCCACAGATACGCAGTATTTT.